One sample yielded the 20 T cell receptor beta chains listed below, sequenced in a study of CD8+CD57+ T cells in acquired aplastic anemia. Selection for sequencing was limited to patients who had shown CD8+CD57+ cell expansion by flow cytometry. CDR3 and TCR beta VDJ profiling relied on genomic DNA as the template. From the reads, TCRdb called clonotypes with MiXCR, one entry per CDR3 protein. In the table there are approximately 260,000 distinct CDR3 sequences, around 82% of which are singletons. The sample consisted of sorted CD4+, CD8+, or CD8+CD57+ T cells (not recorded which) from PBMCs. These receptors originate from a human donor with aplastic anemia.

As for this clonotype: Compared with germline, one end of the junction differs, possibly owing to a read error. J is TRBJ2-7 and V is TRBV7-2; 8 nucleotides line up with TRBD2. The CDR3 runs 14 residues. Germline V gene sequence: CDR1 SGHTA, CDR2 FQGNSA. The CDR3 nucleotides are TGTGCCAGCAGCTTCCGGGGGGGCGGCTACGATTCACCCTTC. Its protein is CASSFRGGGYDSPF. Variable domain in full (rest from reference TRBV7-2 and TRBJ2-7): GAGVSQSPSNKVTEKGKDVELRCDPISGHTALYWYRQSLGQGLEFLIYFQGNSAPDKSGLPSDRFSAERTGGSVSTLTIQRTQQEDSAVYLCASSFRGGGYDSPFGPGTRLTVT.

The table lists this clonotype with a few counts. CDR3 bases: TGTGCCACCAGTGATGGGACTAGCGGGGGGAGCGATGAGCAGTTCTTC. Residues: CATSDGTSGGSDEQFF. The rearrangement links TRBV24-1 to TRBJ2-1; 15 nucleotides align to TRBD2. V dropped 3 bases and J dropped 8; count of bases not matched to a gene: 4. The CDR3 totals 16 residues. Germline values: CDR1 KGHDR, CDR2 SFDVKD.

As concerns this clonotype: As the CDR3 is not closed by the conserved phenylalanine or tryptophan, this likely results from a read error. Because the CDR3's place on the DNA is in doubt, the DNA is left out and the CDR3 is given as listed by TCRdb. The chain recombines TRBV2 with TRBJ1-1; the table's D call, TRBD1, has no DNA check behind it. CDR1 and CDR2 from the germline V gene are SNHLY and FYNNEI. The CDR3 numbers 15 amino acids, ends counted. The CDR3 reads CASGGGGGANPEVFL.

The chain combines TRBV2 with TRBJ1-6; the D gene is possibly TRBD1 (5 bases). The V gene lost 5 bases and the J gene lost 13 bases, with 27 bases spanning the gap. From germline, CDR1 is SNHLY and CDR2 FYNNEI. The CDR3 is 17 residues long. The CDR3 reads CASSYSAEGTYNFPLHF. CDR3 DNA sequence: TGTGCCAGCAGTTACTCGGCCGAGGGGACCTATAATTTTCCCCTCCACTTT.

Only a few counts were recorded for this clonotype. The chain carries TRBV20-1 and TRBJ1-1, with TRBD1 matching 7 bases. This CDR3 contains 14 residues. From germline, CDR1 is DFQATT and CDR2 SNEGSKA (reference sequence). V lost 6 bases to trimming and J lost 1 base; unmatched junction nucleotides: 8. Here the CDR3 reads CSALPWTGNTEAFF. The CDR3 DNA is TGCAGTGCCCTACCTTGGACAGGGAACACTGAAGCTTTCTTT.

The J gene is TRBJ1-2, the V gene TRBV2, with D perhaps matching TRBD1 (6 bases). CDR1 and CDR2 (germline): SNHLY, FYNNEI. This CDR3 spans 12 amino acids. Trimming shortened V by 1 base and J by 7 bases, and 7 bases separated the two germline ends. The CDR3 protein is CASSEEGGGYTF. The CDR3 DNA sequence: TGTGCCAGCAGTGAAGAGGGGGGTGGCTACACCTTC.

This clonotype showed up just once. The CDR3 DNA is TGTGCCACCAGTGACAAGAAAACAGGGGTCGGAGAGCTATACACCTTC. Residues: CATSDKKTGVGELYTF. The rearrangement uses TRBV7-2 and TRBJ1-2; 7 bases line up with TRBD1. The CDR3 loop spans 16 amino acids. V gave up 10 bases and J gave up 11 bases; unmatched junction bases: 25. Germline V gene data show CDR1 as SGHTA and CDR2 as FQGNSA.

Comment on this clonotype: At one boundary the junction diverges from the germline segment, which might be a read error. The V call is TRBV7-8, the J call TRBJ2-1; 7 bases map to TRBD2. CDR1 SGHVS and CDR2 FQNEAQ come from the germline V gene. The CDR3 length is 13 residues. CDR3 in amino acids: CASSDAGVHEPFF. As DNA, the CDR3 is TGTGCCAGCAGTGATGCGGGGGTCCACGAGCCGTTCTTC.

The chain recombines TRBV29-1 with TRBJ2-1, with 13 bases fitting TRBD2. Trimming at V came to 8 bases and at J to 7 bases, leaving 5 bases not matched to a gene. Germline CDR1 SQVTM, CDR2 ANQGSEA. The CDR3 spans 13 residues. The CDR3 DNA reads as TGCAGCCACGGACTAGCGGGAGATAATGAGCAGTTCTTC. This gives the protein CSHGLAGDNEQFF.

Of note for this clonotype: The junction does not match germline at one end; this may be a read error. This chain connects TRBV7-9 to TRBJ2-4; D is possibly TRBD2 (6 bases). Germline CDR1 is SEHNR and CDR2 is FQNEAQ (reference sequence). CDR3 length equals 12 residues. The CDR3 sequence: CASGGAGEDLYF. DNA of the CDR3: TGTGCCAGCGGCGGAGCTGGGGAGGATCTGTACTTT.

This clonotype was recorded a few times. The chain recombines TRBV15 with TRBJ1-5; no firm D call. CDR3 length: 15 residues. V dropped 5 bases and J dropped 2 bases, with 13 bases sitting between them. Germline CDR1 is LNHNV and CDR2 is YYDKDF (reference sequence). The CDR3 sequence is CATSSRPVGNQPQHF. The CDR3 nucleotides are TGTGCCACCAGCTCCCGTCCGGTAGGCAATCAGCCCCAGCATTTT.

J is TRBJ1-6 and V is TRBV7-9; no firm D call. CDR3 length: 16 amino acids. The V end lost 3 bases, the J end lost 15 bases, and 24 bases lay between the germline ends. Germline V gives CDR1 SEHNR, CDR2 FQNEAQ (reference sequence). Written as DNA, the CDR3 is TGTGCCAGCAGCTTGGAATACAGCTGCTACGAGCAGTACCTCCACTTT. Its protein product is CASSLEYSCYEQYLHF.

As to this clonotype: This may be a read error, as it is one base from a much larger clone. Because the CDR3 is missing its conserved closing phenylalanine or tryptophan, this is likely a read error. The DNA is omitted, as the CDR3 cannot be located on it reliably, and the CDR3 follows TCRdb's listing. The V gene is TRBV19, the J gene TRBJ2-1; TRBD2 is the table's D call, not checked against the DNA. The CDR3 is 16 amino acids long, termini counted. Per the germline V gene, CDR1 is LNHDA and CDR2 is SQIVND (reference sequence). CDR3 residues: CASSIASGAYKEQFFV.

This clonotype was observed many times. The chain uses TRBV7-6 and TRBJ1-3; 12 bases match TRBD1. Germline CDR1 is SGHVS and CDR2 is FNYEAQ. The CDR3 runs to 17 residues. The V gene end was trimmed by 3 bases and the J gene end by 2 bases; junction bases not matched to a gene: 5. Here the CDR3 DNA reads TGTGCCAGCAGCTTCCCGGGACAGGGGGCTACTGGAAACACCATATATTTT. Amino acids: CASSFPGQGATGNTIYF. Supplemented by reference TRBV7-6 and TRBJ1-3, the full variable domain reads GAGVSQSPRYKVTKRGQDVALRCDPISGHVSLYWYRQALGQGPEFLTYFNYEAQQDKSGLPNDRFSAERPEGSISTLTIQRTEQRDSAMYRCASSFPGQGATGNTIYFGEGSWLTVV.

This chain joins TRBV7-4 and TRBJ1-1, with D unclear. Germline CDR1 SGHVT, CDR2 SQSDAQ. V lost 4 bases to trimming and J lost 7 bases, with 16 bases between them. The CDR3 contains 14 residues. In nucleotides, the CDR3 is TGTGCCAGCAGCTCAGGCGGAGGGCAAGATGAAGCTTTCTTT. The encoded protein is CASSSGGGQDEAFF.

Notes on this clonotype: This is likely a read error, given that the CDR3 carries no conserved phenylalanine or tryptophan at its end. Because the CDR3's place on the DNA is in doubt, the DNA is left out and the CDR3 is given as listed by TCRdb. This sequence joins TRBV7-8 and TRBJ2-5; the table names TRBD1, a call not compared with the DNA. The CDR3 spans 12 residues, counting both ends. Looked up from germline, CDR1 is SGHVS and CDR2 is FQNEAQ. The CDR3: CAVIGGAGAQYD.

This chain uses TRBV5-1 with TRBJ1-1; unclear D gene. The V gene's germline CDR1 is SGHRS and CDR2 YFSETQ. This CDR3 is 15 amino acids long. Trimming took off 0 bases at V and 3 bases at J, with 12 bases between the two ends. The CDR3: CASSLELKGHTEAFF. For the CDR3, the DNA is TGCGCCAGCAGCTTGGAGCTGAAAGGGCACACTGAAGCTTTCTTT.

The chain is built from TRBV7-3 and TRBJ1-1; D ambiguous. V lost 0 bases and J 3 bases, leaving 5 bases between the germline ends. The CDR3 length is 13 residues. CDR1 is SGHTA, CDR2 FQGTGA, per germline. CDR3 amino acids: CASSLTPDTEAFF. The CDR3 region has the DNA TGTGCCAGCAGCTTAACCCCGGACACTGAAGCTTTCTTT.

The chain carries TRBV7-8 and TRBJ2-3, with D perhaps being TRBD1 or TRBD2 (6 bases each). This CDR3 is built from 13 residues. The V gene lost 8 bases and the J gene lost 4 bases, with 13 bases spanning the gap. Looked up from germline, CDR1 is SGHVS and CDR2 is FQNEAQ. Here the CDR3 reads CASGAGGSDTQYF. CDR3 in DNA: TGTGCCAGCGGCGCCGGGGGCTCAGATACGCAGTATTTT.

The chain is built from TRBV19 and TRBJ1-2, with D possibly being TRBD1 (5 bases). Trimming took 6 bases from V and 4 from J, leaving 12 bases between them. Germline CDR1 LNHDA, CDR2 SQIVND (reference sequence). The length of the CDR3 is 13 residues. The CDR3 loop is CASRRGKGYGYTF. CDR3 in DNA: TGTGCCAGTAGGCGGGGCAAGGGCTATGGCTACACCTTC.